This T cell receptor (beta chain) is from a study of molecular identifiers for immune sequencing clone quantification. Notes on the study in general: Clones that had above 20 RNA copies took up over 99% of effector molecules but under 1% in naive cells. Molecules of identical TCR sharing a barcode could underestimate highly expanded clone sizes.

It was with previously described methods and listed TCR primers that bulk TCR libraries were made. In TCRdb, the PCR reads were re-called with MiXCR into one record per CDR3 protein. This sample has some 320,000 distinct CDR3 sequences; 20% to 25% occur once, and the top ten carry 0.75% to 0.85%. This clonotype was counted ten times or more. Its target is not known. The V end lost 2 bases, the J end lost 2 bases, and 13 bases lay between the germline ends. This CDR3 comprises 15 residues. The germline V gene has CDR1 MNHEY and CDR2 SMNVEV (reference sequence). Naive CD8 T cells underwent sorting with the CD8+CD4-CCR7+CD45RA+ definition.

The chain couples TRBV27 to TRBJ2-7; TRBD1 is a possible D gene (7 bases). The origin of this receptor is a human donor in good health. Some libraries in this study had Jurkat cell RNA spiked in. The sequencing sample was made of naive CD8+ T cells from blood, with Jurkat cell RNA spiked in. The subset is: FACS-sorted CD8+CD4-CCR7+CD45RA+ naive T cells. The CDR3 is CASSLSQGGAYEQYF. CDR3 bases: TGTGCCAGCAGTTTAAGCCAGGGGGGAGCCTACGAGCAGTACTTC.